This T cell receptor (beta chain) comes out of a study of T-cell memory formation after mild COVID-19. A 5'RACE reaction primed in the constant segment made cDNA libraries of TCR alpha and TCR beta, and these carried sample barcodes and UMIs. MiXCR was run by TCRdb on the 5' RACE reads, yielding one entry per CDR3 protein. The sample records about 390,000 distinct CDR3 sequences, 15% to 20% being singletons. The CDR3 is made up of 12 amino acids. V dropped 7 bases and J dropped 8 bases, with 12 bases sitting between them. Germline V lookup: CDR1 SNHLY, CDR2 FYNNEI. Study-wide results and limits: The study found balanced CD4/CD8 in clones contracting day 15 to 85 and a CD4+ lean in later expanders. Chiefly within CM and EM were the contracting CD4+ clones; CD8+ ones were within EMRA. Nothing showed for sure that second-wave clones peaking on day 37 were SARS-CoV-2 specific.

As for this clonotype: Its specificity is not known.

The material sequenced was PBMCs or a T cell subset sorted from them (not recorded which). The V call is TRBV2, the J call TRBJ2-4; D is perhaps TRBD1 or TRBD2 (5 bases each). The TCR was taken from a man aged 18 to 35 who had mild COVID-19 (a few samples of this study predate the infection). Cell type and time point are not known. DNA for the CDR3: TGTGCCAGCACGCCTGGGGGAGACATTCAGTACTTC. It specifies CASTPGGDIQYF.